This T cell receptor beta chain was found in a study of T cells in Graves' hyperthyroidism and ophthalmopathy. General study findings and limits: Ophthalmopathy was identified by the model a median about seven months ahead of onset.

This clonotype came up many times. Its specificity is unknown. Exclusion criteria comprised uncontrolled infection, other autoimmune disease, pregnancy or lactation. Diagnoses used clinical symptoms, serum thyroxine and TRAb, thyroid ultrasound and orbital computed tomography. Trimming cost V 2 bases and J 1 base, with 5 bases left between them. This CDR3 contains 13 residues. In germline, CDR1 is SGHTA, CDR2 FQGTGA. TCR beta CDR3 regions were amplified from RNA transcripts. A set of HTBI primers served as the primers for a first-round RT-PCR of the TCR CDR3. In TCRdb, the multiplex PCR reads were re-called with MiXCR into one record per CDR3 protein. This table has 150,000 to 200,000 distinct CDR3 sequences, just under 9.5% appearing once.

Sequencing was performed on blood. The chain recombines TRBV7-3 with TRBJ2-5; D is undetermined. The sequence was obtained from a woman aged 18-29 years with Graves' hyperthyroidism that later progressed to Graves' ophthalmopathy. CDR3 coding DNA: TGTGCCAGCAGCTTACGGCCCCAAGAGACCCAGTACTTC. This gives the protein CASSLRPQETQYF.